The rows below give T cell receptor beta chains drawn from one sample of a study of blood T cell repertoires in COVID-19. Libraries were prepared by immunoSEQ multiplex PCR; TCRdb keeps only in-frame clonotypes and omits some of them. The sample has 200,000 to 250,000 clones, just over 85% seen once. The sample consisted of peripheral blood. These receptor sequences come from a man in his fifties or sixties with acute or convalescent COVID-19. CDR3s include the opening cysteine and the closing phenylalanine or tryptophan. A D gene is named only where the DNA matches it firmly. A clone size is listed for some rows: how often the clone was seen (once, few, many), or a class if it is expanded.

CDR3: CASTSPKGGRVNYGYTF
DNA: TGTGCCAGCACCTCCCCAAAGGGAGGGAGGGTTAACTATGGCTACACCTTC
V: TRBV7-9
D: .
size: .
J: TRBJ1-2

CDR3: CASSLGQANQPQHF
DNA: TGTGCCAGCAGCCTAGGACAGGCCAATCAGCCCCAGCATTTT
V: TRBV6-5
D: TRBD1
size: .
J: TRBJ1-5

CDR3: CASSYSSGGGYEQYF
DNA: TGTGCCAGCAGTTACTCGTCAGGGGGAGGCTACGAGCAGTACTTC
V: TRBV6-5
D: .
size: .
J: TRBJ2-7

CDR3: CASSSSAETEAFF
DNA: TGTGCCAGCAGCTCTTCAGCGGAAACTGAAGCTTTCTTT
V: TRBV5-4
D: .
size: .
J: TRBJ1-1

CDR3: CSASAFPSGRGEQYF
DNA: TGCAGTGCTAGTGCCTTCCCTAGCGGTCGGGGCGAGCAGTACTTC
V: TRBV20-1
D: TRBD2
size: .
J: TRBJ2-7

CDR3: CASSLQGNGDTGELFF
DNA: TGCGCCAGCAGCTTGCAGGGAAATGGTGACACCGGGGAGCTGTTTTTT
V: TRBV5-1
D: .
size: .
J: TRBJ2-2

CDR3: CASSLAPDRESYGYTF
DNA: TGCGCCAGCAGCTTGGCGCCCGACAGGGAGTCCTATGGCTACACCTTC
V: TRBV5-1
D: TRBD1
size: .
J: TRBJ1-2

CDR3: CASRPFPGGFGNTIYF
DNA: TGTGCCAGCAGACCCTTTCCAGGGGGCTTTGGAAACACCATATATTTT
V: TRBV3-1/TRBV3-2
D: TRBD1
size: once
J: TRBJ1-3

CDR3: CASIARSGAGETQYF
DNA: TGTGCCAGTATCGCTCGGTCAGGGGCTGGGGAGACCCAGTACTTC
V: TRBV19
D: .
size: .
J: TRBJ2-5

CDR3: CASSSSGTGVYGYTF
DNA: TGTGCCAGCAGTTCTTCCGGGACAGGGGTATATGGCTACACCTTC
V: TRBV27
D: TRBD1
size: .
J: TRBJ1-2

CDR3: CASSLGLASYNEQFF
DNA: TGTGCCAGCAGCTTGGGGTTAGCTTCCTACAATGAGCAGTTCTTC
V: TRBV5-4
D: .
size: .
J: TRBJ2-1

CDR3: CASSAPETGNYGYTF
DNA: TGCGCCAGCAGCGCCCCGGAGACAGGAAACTATGGCTACACCTTC
V: TRBV5-1
D: .
size: .
J: TRBJ1-2

CDR3: CASSTGQIRGYTF
DNA: TGTGCCAGCAGCACTGGACAGATTCGGGGCTACACCTTC
V: TRBV12-3/TRBV12-4
D: .
size: .
J: TRBJ1-2

CDR3: CASSFLRTGANVLTF
DNA: TGTGCCAGCAGCTTCTTGAGAACTGGGGCCAACGTCCTGACTTTC
V: TRBV7-9
D: .
size: .
J: TRBJ2-6

CDR3: CASSLAPTVLNYGYTF
DNA: TGCGCCAGCAGCTTGGCCCCGACAGTGCTCAACTATGGCTACACCTTC
V: TRBV5-1
D: .
size: once
J: TRBJ1-2

CDR3: CASSQDLSGGPRYEQYF
DNA: TGCGCCAGCAGCCAAGATCTTAGCGGGGGGCCGAGGTACGAGCAGTACTTC
V: TRBV4-1
D: TRBD2
size: .
J: TRBJ2-7

CDR3: CASSLDSLVRNEQFF
DNA: TGCGCCAGCAGCTTGGACAGTCTCGTCCGCAATGAGCAGTTCTTC
V: TRBV5-1
D: .
size: .
J: TRBJ2-1

CDR3: CASIPMQEPTYEQYF
DNA: TGTGCCAGCATCCCAATGCAGGAACCTACCTACGAGCAGTACTTC
V: TRBV21-1
D: .
size: few
J: TRBJ2-7

CDR3: CASSLAGEVNYTF
DNA: TGTGCCAGCAGTTTGGCCGGGGAGGTGAACTACACCTTC
V: TRBV12-3/TRBV12-4
D: .
size: few
J: TRBJ1-2

CDR3: CASSLGTGGDGYTF
DNA: TGCGCCAGCAGCTTGGGGACAGGGGGCGATGGCTACACCTTC
V: TRBV5-1
D: TRBD1
size: .
J: TRBJ1-2

CDR3: CASSQAGAWYGYTF
DNA: TGTGCCAGCAGCCAAGCTGGAGCCTGGTATGGCTACACCTTC
V: TRBV14
D: .
size: .
J: TRBJ1-2

CDR3: CASSSPTENYGYTF
DNA: TGTGCCAGCAGTTCTCCGACAGAGAACTATGGCTACACCTTC
V: TRBV6-6
D: .
size: .
J: TRBJ1-2

CDR3: CASSPGGRFNQPQHF
DNA: TGTGCCAGCAGCCCTGGAGGGAGGTTCAATCAGCCCCAGCATTTT
V: TRBV7-2
D: .
size: .
J: TRBJ1-5

CDR3: CASSVGRQESNSPLHF
DNA: TGTGCCAGCAGCGTAGGGCGACAAGAGAGTAATTCACCCCTCCACTTT
V: TRBV9
D: .
size: .
J: TRBJ1-6

CDR3: CASSLGRTGRTEAFF
DNA: TGTGCCAGCAGCTTAGGCCGGACAGGGCGCACTGAAGCTTTCTTT
V: TRBV7-9
D: TRBD1
size: .
J: TRBJ1-1

CDR3: CASSLGQNTEAFF
DNA: TGTGCCAGCAGCTTGGGACAGAACACTGAAGCTTTCTTT
V: TRBV6-2/TRBV6-3
D: .
size: once
J: TRBJ1-1

CDR3: CASTQGDSRYGYTF
DNA: TGCGCCAGCACCCAGGGGGACAGCCGCTATGGCTACACCTTC
V: TRBV10-2
D: TRBD1
size: .
J: TRBJ1-2

CDR3: CASRGTYDTGELFF
DNA: TGTGCCAGCAGGGGGACATACGACACCGGGGAGCTGTTTTTT
V: TRBV6-5
D: .
size: few
J: TRBJ2-2

CDR3: CATSPQSGIRRFF
DNA: TGTGCCACCTCCCCCCAATCAGGGATTCGGCGGTTCTTC
V: TRBV12-3/TRBV12-4
D: .
size: once
J: TRBJ2-1

CDR3: CASSQGADLHTEAFF
DNA: TGTGCCAGCAGCCAAGGGGCAGACCTGCACACTGAAGCTTTCTTT
V: TRBV6-5
D: .
size: .
J: TRBJ1-1

CDR3: CASRPTGGNNSPLHF
DNA: TGTGCCAGCAGGCCCACAGGGGGTAATAATTCACCCCTCCACTTT
V: TRBV6-5
D: TRBD1
size: .
J: TRBJ1-6

CDR3: CSVEDRAALLHF
DNA: TGCAGCGTTGAAGACAGGGCTGCCCTCCTCCACTTT
V: TRBV29-1
D: .
size: .
J: TRBJ1-6

CDR3: CASSRPQVQNTEAFF
DNA: TGTGCCAGCAGCCGGCCACAGGTCCAGAACACTGAAGCTTTCTTT
V: TRBV11-1
D: .
size: .
J: TRBJ1-1

CDR3: CASSYAGGPYGYTF
DNA: TGTGCCAGCAGTTACGCAGGGGGCCCCTATGGCTACACCTTC
V: TRBV6-5
D: TRBD1
size: .
J: TRBJ1-2

CDR3: CASSATGSSNEKLFF
DNA: TGTGCCAGCAGTGCCACAGGGTCCTCTAATGAAAAACTGTTTTTT
V: TRBV25-1
D: .
size: .
J: TRBJ1-4

CDR3: CASSRGTDPTGELFF
DNA: TGTGCCAGCAGCCGAGGGACAGACCCTACCGGGGAGCTGTTTTTT
V: TRBV28
D: TRBD1
size: few
J: TRBJ2-2